This TCR beta chain was identified during a study of shared clonotypes between healthy human individuals. Researchers partitioned CD4+ cells into CD45RA+ naive and CD45RA-negative memory subsets. Trimming took off 3 bases at V and 2 bases at J, with 6 bases between the two ends. The CDR3 runs 12 residues. Per the germline V gene, CDR1 is SGHRS and CDR2 is YFSETQ. This clone was recorded once. In the same sample, other DNA sequences code for this CDR3. For sorted subsets, about 190 ng DNA per replicate equaled around 28,000 T cell genomes. Data came from immunoSEQ multiplex PCR; TCRdb stores just in-frame clones and leaves some out. The table includes 1,500,000 or so clones, roughly 96% detected once.

Specimen: naive CD4+ T cells sorted from blood. The subset was: CD45RA+ positively selected. This clonotype was sampled from a man in his thirties or forties in good health. The J gene is TRBJ2-7, the V gene TRBV5-1; D is uncertain. For the CDR3, the DNA is TGCGCCAGCAGCTCTCCGACCTACGAGCAGTACTTC. Protein product: CASSSPTYEQYF.